The 2 T cell receptor beta chains below all came from one sample that was sequenced in a study of cytomegalovirus exposure and HLA in healthy donors. The PCR was carried out with 60 Vbeta primers and 13 Jbeta primers. Some clones are missing from TCRdb's copy, which holds only in-frame ones; the method was immunoSEQ multiplex PCR. The sample shows under 200,000 clones, 60% to 80% of them seen only once. The sequenced sample consisted of PBMCs. The receptor set was obtained from a woman in her twenties or thirties in good health and CMV-seronegative.

The chain combines TRBV11-2 with TRBJ1-5; no clear D. The CDR3 spans 13 residues. V was cut by 5 bases and J by 3 bases, with 8 bases left in between. CDR1 SGHAT and CDR2 FQNNGV come from the germline V gene. The CDR3 protein is CASSPSYNQPQHF. The CDR3 region has the DNA TGTGCCAGCAGCCCATCCTACAATCAGCCCCAGCATTTT.

V is TRBV18 and J is TRBJ1-1, with 7 bases aligning to TRBD1. CDR3 size: 14 residues. Germline trimming cut 6 bases from V and 3 bases from J; bases unmatched to any gene: 7. Germline CDR1 is KGHSH and CDR2 is LQKENI. The CDR3: CASSRQGADTEAFF. In DNA form, the CDR3 reads TGTGCCAGCTCCCGACAGGGTGCCGACACTGAAGCTTTCTTT.